This paragraph reports one TCR beta chain. The specificity of this receptor is unknown. A read error may produce the germline difference seen at one junction end. The library was generated by the immunoSEQ multiplex PCR assay. The multiplex PCR relied on a mix of 60 forward primers for TCR Vbeta segments and 13 reverse primers for TCR Jbeta segments. The CDR3 region of rearranged TCR beta genes was amplified from genomic DNA with a multiplex PCR assay. The Illumina HiSeq System was used to sequence the amplified TCR beta libraries as 87-base-pair reads. In the source study's methods: Across the 670 or so repertoires, a later analysis counted some 81 million unique TCR beta chains, 9.5 million to 13 million of which were shared by at least two donors. Raw reads were error-corrected and collapsed into unique sequences by a nearest-neighbor algorithm in which closely related sequences were merged to remove PCR and sequencing errors. CDR3 sequences were aligned to IMGT reference sequences to assign V, D and J gene segments. Each retained sequence needed at least a six-nucleotide match to both a V gene segment and a J gene segment. A rearrangement counted as productive if the CDR3 had no stop codons and remained in frame with V and J, and every other rearrangement counted as non-productive. CDR3 was defined according to IMGT convention as the region running from the second conserved V-encoded cysteine to the conserved J-encoded phenylalanine. In an earlier analysis of roughly 610 of the donors, sequences lacking an unambiguous match to a single V gene segment were excluded. An earlier analysis of some 610 of the donors called V segments functional above 56.7% productive rearrangements and segregating when the between-donor standard deviation exceeded 5%. A statistical classification framework was built to diagnose cytomegalovirus status from the catalog of TCR beta chain sequences. In a later analysis, V and J genes were assigned by comparing TCR nucleotide sequences against IMGT/GENE-DB human TR gene sequences. A later analysis assigned CDR3 sequences and most-parsimonious VDJ recombination scenarios with the TCRdist pipeline. In a later analysis, each TCR beta chain was defined by its CDR3 amino acid sequence together with its V-gene family, and reads lacking a unique V-gene family were excluded. As a way to deal with suspected cross-contamination and a sequencing artifact, a later analysis dropped 450 to 700 nucleotide sequences that were highly shared and had low generation probability. In a later analysis, a clonal expansion index for each public chain was calculated from normalized within-repertoire ranks of inferred template counts. A later analysis computed generation probabilities with a VDJ recombination model fitted to out-of-frame rearrangements, and checked the results against IGoR. In a later analysis, hypergeometric tests were used to score TCR-TCR, TCR-HLA and TCR-CMV co-occurrence, with a repertoire-size bias correction applied to TCR pairs. In a later analysis, false discovery rates were estimated by permuting HLA or CMV assignments 20 times. In a later analysis, co-occurring TCRs were grouped using DBSCAN, and TCRdist sequence similarity was added for clustering within HLA-allele-positive subsets. Co-occurrence clustering excluded repertoires with fewer than 30,000 or more than 120,000 public chains, plus five with anomalous nucleotide sharing. TCRdb's version of the immuneACCESS table is confined to in-frame rearrangements and falls short of the full clone set. An unresolved V gene accounts for under half of the shortfall where checked; the remainder is of unknown origin. For V, J and clone size, that table is used; D and trimming come from the DNA. For this sample there are 150,000 or so clones; 65% to 75% appear just once. Roughly 1.6% of the sample is taken by the ten largest.

The data stem from a study of cytomegalovirus exposure and HLA in healthy donors (dated by TCRdb to about 2017). About the investigation overall: In an earlier analysis of some 550 of the donors, approximately 260 Gb of sequence data and roughly 100 million unique TCR beta sequences from 180 million or so T cells were reported. An earlier analysis of 587 of the donors used high-throughput TCR beta sequencing to judge whether each TCR beta V gene segment behaved as functional or pseudogenic. The genetic ancestry cluster associated with self-reported Caucasian donors included about 81% of the roughly 360 genotyped donors. Typing coverage differed by locus: A, B, C, DRB1 and DQB1 were typed in roughly 620-630 donors, DQA1 in 522, DPA1 in approximately 600, and DPB1 in 400 to 480. Rather than drawing on any new phenotypic data, the later analysis identified candidate immune exposures from TCR beta sequences and the way those sequences occurred across donors. In a later analysis, previously published TCR beta repertoires from about 640 donors were re-analyzed and high-resolution HLA genotyping was added so that TCR occurrence patterns could be studied. About five DR-DQ haplotypes were handled as single units for association and clustering, since linkage in the cohort was strong. In addition to the first cohort of approximately 650 subjects, a separate validation cohort of approximately 130 different subjects was used. Donor age, sex, ethnicity and CMV serostatus were compiled alongside the repertoire data. Among 300 to 450 genotyped donors of the cohort, an average of approximately 240,000 unique TCR beta nucleotide sequences were sequenced per donor, 15% to 20% of them non-productive. The study was designed to test whether signatures of past pathogen exposure could be identified by cataloging public T cell receptors. Every repertoire in the discovery cohort had been generated on one and the same sequencing platform. HLA typing included class I and class II loci at four-digit resolution. To predict cytomegalovirus infection status, the study combined high-throughput TCR immunosequencing, statistical association of individual TCRs with disease status, and machine learning. An early release covering about 600 HLA-typed donors comprised about 300 gigabases of sequencing data and roughly 85 million unique TCR sequences. The T cell repertoires of several hundred subjects were profiled by immunosequencing and related to cytomegalovirus serostatus. A later genetic analysis used genome-wide SNP genotypes for about three fifths of the 666 donors, treating that subset as a discovery cohort. General study outcomes and caveats: For the cohort, immune exposure information was limited to CMV serostatus. A cluster of highly shared sequence variants was judged likely to be a technical artifact of the sequencing pipeline. A few of the identified cytomegalovirus-associated TCR beta chains were confirmed in vitro to be specific for cytomegalovirus antigens. V-gene and J-gene trimming of TCR beta chains was associated with a missense DCLRE1C variant in a later genetic analysis, and the association was replicated in an independent cohort. This cohort had only TCR beta chains sequenced, and the lack of alpha or paired-chain data limited which features could be detected. Strong co-occurrence of HLA alleles, especially DR and DQ, made assigning TCR associations to individual alleles difficult. Because HLA typing was unavailable for some donors at each locus, only the typed subset was used in association tests. The study gave a list of about 150 TCR beta chains associated with cytomegalovirus. A further reported finding was that TCR beta sequences accurately predicted the HLA-A and HLA-B alleles for most subjects in the first cohort. The authors suggested that the approach could potentially be generalized to other disease states and immunological phenotypes. In a later genetic analysis, fewer N-insertions in productive TCRs were reported among donors in an Asian-associated ancestry cluster than the roughly 700-donor mean. Sequencing depth was assumed to be roughly uniform across donors in the presence/absence analyses, though that assumption may not hold. According to a later analysis, parvovirus B19, influenza, CMV and Epstein-Barr virus appeared linked to several top co-occurrence clusters. According to a later analysis, most CMV-associated TCR beta chains appeared to be HLA-restricted, and the HLA associations seemed to be driven largely by CMV exposure. A later analysis found that TCR association rates varied across HLA loci, with DRB1 alleles showing the most associated TCRs and HLA-C alleles the fewest. The earlier analysis of a few hundred of the donors excluded around 17 rarely observed V segments, including chromosome 9 orphons, because counts were too low. While some public TCRs were present in many individuals, most TCR sequences turned up only very rarely across donors. Linkage disequilibrium might explain the correlated functional status among segregating V segments, but an unknown experimental factor could not be excluded. In both the original and validation cohorts, the classifier was reported to diagnose cytomegalovirus status with high specificity and sensitivity. In a later analysis, HLA-associated TCR beta chains showed more clonal expansion and lower generation probabilities than non-associated chains that were equally common. In an earlier analysis of some 540 of the donors, most TCR beta V segments appeared in productive rearrangements about 87% or about 30% of the time, broadly matching IMGT annotations. In a later analysis, 16,951 TCR beta sequences were associated with specific HLA alleles at a false discovery rate of 0.05. Because the 87-base-pair reads could not distinguish some IMGT-functional V segments, including TRBV6-2 and TRBV6-3, those segments were excluded.

In total, roughly 670 healthy bone marrow donors made up the cohort. Cohort members were all nominally healthy when sampled, although unrecorded immune exposures were likely present. The donor tested CMV seronegative and was one of the 352 seronegative cohort members. A peripheral blood sample was collected from each donor, and TCR beta sequencing was performed on peripheral blood mononuclear cells. The Qiagen DNeasy Blood Extraction Kit was used to extract genomic DNA from the blood cell samples. From the cysteine through the phenylalanine, the CDR3 covers 14 amino acids. The only DNA kept is the CDR3, 42 bases in frame from the first base. CDR1 and CDR2, looked up from the germline V gene, are SGHDT and YYEEEE.

Sequencing was performed on PBMCs. The rearrangement combines TRBV5-6 with TRBJ1-1; TRBD1 is possibly the D segment (5 matching bases). The sequence came from a girl aged 5-17 years in good health and CMV-seronegative. The CDR3 reads as follows: CASVRGVMNTEASF. The bases are TGTGCCAGCGTTCGGGGGGTGATGAACACTGAAGCTTCCTTT.